Shown below are 28 T cell receptor beta chains from a single sample sequenced in a study of cytomegalovirus exposure and HLA in healthy donors. A multiplex PCR was run with 60 Vbeta primers and 13 Jbeta primers. Repertoires were generated with immunoSEQ multiplex PCR, while TCRdb's copy carries only in-frame clones and drops some. Among about 150,000 clones, more than 70% were seen once, and the ten largest hold 5.6%. Sequences were obtained from PBMCs. The source of these receptors is a woman aged 40 to 50 in good health and CMV-seropositive.

The V and J genes are TRBV14 and TRBJ2-1; 8 nucleotides agree with TRBD1. This CDR3 spans 17 amino acids. Germline V gene sequence: CDR1 SGHDN, CDR2 FVKESK. V shed 4 bases, J shed 4 bases, and the junction held 12 bases outside the gene matches. Here the CDR3 DNA reads TGTGCCAGCAGCCTTCGCGGACAGGGCCAACTGTACAATGAGCAGTTCTTC. Protein: CASSLRGQGQLYNEQFF.

The rearrangement joins TRBV7-6 to TRBJ2-1; 11 nucleotides line up with TRBD2. J lost 0 bases, V lost 3 bases, and 13 bases had no gene match. Germline V lookup: CDR1 SGHVS, CDR2 FNYEAQ. This CDR3 is built from 20 residues. CDR3 protein: CASSFTSGTSGYRSYNEQFF. For the CDR3, the DNA is TGTGCCAGCAGCTTCACCTCCGGGACTAGCGGTTATCGCTCCTACAATGAGCAGTTCTTC.

In this sample, this clone turned up once. The V and J genes are TRBV4-1 and TRBJ2-7; D uncertain. Germline CDR1 and CDR2: MGHRA and YSYEKL. This CDR3 contains 16 residues. Trimming stripped 1 base from V and 0 bases from J, with 13 bases between. CDR3 sequence reads: CASSQVAGSISYEQYF. CDR3 in DNA: TGCGCCAGCAGCCAAGTCGCAGGATCCATCTCCTACGAGCAGTACTTC.

V is TRBV27 and J is TRBJ2-7; 11 positions agree with TRBD2. The V segment lost 5 bases and the J segment 8 bases; nucleotides outside the gene matches: 11. The CDR3 sequence is 15 residues long. Germline V gene data show CDR1 as MNHEY and CDR2 as SMNVEV (reference sequence). The CDR3 is CASSPGGTSGLKQYF. CDR3 bases: TGTGCCAGCAGTCCAGGGGGGACTAGCGGTTTGAAGCAGTACTTC.

V usage is TRBV7-6 and J usage is TRBJ2-7; the D call may be TRBD1 or TRBD2 (7 bases each). CDR1 and CDR2 from the germline V gene are SGHVS and FNYEAQ. CDR3 size: 15 residues. Trimming took 5 bases from V and 8 from J, leaving 22 bases between them. As DNA, the CDR3 is TGTGCCAGCAGCATAGGGGGCGGGAGACCCCTCAAGCAGTACTTC. It yields the protein CASSIGGGRPLKQYF.

The chain recombines TRBV27 with TRBJ2-7; D ambiguous. The germline CDR1 and CDR2 sequences are MNHEY and SMNVEV (reference sequence). V dropped 5 bases and J dropped 1 base, with 12 bases sitting between them. The CDR3 spans 14 residues. CDR3 protein: CASSLRQWSYEQYF. The CDR3 DNA reads TGTGCCAGCAGTCTACGACAATGGTCCTACGAGCAGTACTTC.

The chain links TRBV19 to TRBJ2-7; TRBD1 matches at 10 bases. Germline values: CDR1 LNHDA, CDR2 SQIVND (reference sequence). The CDR3 contains 15 residues. J was trimmed by 0 bases and V by 4 bases; bases with no gene match: 3. Here the CDR3 reads CASSSRDRGSYEQYF. CDR3 in DNA: TGTGCCAGTAGTAGTCGGGACAGGGGCTCCTACGAGCAGTACTTC. Complete variable domain (other parts from reference TRBV19 and TRBJ2-7): DGGITQSPKYLFRKEGQNVTLSCEQNLNHDAMYWYRQDPGQGLRLIYYSQIVNDFQKGDIAEGYSVSREKKESFPLTVTSAQKNPTAFYLCASSSRDRGSYEQYFGPGTRLTVT.

The CDR3 DNA reads TGTGCCAGTAGACGCCTAGCCCTGGACGAGCAGTACTTC. It encodes CASRRLALDEQYF. The V gene is TRBV19, the J gene TRBJ2-7; maybe TRBD2 (5 bases). V was cut by 6 bases and J by 5 bases, with 14 bases left in between. Looked up from germline, CDR1 is LNHDA and CDR2 is SQIVND (reference sequence). CDR3 length equals 13 residues.

The V and J genes are TRBV27 and TRBJ1-1; possible D gene TRBD1, 5 bases. The germline V gene has CDR1 MNHEY and CDR2 SMNVEV (reference sequence). V shed 9 bases and J shed 3 bases, with 17 bases lying between them. This CDR3 has 14 residues. The CDR3 sequence: CASIRVGGDTEAFF. The DNA of the CDR3 is TGTGCCAGTATTAGGGTGGGGGGTGACACTGAAGCTTTCTTT.

The CDR3 DNA sequence: TGTGCCAGCAGTGATTTCAGGACTAGCGGGAATGACGAGCAGTACTTC. Amino acid sequence: CASSDFRTSGNDEQYF. This sequence joins TRBV2 and TRBJ2-7; 12 bases align to TRBD2. The CDR3 is 16 amino acids. The germline gives CDR1 SNHLY, CDR2 FYNNEI. V gave up 3 bases and J gave up 5 bases; unmatched junction bases: 8.

The rearrangement links TRBV30 to TRBJ2-7, with TRBD1 identical over 7 bases. The germline V gene encodes CDR1 GTSNPN and CDR2 SVGIG (reference sequence). The ends lost 0 bases at V and 2 bases at J; junction bases unmatched: 4. This CDR3 is 14 amino acids long. The DNA of the CDR3 is TGTGCCTGGAGTGTAGGGGGACAGCCCTACGAGCAGTACTTC. Amino acids: CAWSVGGQPYEQYF.

The chain uses TRBV6-5 and TRBJ1-2; no clear D gene. The V and J ends lost 4 bases and 2 bases respectively, with 8 bases between them. Germline loops: CDR1 MNHEY, CDR2 SVGAGI. This CDR3 is 13 amino acids long. CDR3 region: CASSLERNYGYTF. The DNA of the CDR3 is TGTGCCAGCAGTTTGGAGAGAAACTATGGCTACACCTTC.

The chain is built from TRBV18 and TRBJ2-5; the D gene is possibly TRBD2 (5 bases). The germline CDR1 and CDR2 sequences are KGHSH and LQKENI. The CDR3 length is 12 residues. Trimming took off 6 bases at V and 11 bases at J, with 16 bases between the two ends. The CDR3 is CASSLSTWEQYF. The DNA of the CDR3 is TGTGCCAGCTCCCTGTCTACATGGGAGCAGTACTTC.

A few counts support this clone. This sequence joins TRBV18 and TRBJ2-7, with TRBD1 matching 9 bases. This CDR3 has 18 amino acids. The V gene's germline CDR1 is KGHSH and CDR2 LQKENI. After removal of 6 bases from V and 6 bases from J, the junction contained 21 bases not matched to a gene. This chain's CDR3 is CASSPIGNRGRLALEQYF. The CDR3 DNA reads TGTGCCAGCTCGCCAATAGGAAACAGGGGGCGGCTGGCACTCGAGCAGTACTTC.

The chain employs TRBV7-9 and TRBJ2-1; 9 bases map to TRBD1. This CDR3 has 19 amino acids. Germline V CDR1 and CDR2: SEHNR, FQNEAQ (reference sequence). The ends lost 5 bases at V and 2 bases at J; junction bases unmatched: 16. In nucleotides, the CDR3 is TGTGCCAGCAGCCGGTGGAGGGGGACAGGGACGCAGCCCTACAATGAGCAGTTCTTC. This sequence encodes CASSRWRGTGTQPYNEQFF.

Only a few counts were recorded for this clone. V and J are TRBV6-5 and TRBJ2-7; no clear D. This CDR3 contains 15 residues. Germline assignment: CDR1 MNHEY and CDR2 SVGAGI. Trimming left V 4 bases short and J 2 bases short, with 15 bases between. The CDR3, as DNA: TGTGCCAGCAGTTTAGTCCAAACAGCCACCTACGAGCAGTACTTC. Amino acid sequence: CASSLVQTATYEQYF.

V usage is TRBV9 and J usage is TRBJ1-2, with TRBD1 matching 8 bases. Losses at the gene ends were 4 bases for V and 1 base for J; bases not matched to a gene: 12. This CDR3 has 17 amino acids. CDR1 and CDR2 (germline): SGDLS, YYNGEE. CDR3 bases: TGTGCCAGCAGCACCTCAATGGACAGGGTGGGTAACTATGGCTACACCTTC. It specifies CASSTSMDRVGNYGYTF.

V gene TRBV6-5 combines with J gene TRBJ1-3, with 9 bases lining up with TRBD1. This CDR3 has 14 residues. J gave up 5 bases and V 2 bases, and 1 base lay outside the gene matches. CDR1 is MNHEY and CDR2 is SVGAGI in the germline V gene. CDR3 sequence (DNA): TGTGCCAGCAGTTACGGGACAGGGAGAAACACCATATATTTT. It encodes CASSYGTGRNTIYF.

V is TRBV5-4 and J is TRBJ2-3, with 13 bases fitting TRBD2. V trimming: 5 bases; J trimming: 6 bases; junction bases outside the gene matches: 9. Germline V gives CDR1 SGHNT, CDR2 YYREEE (reference sequence). The CDR3 length is 16 residues. The CDR3, as DNA: TGTGCCAGCAGACTAGCGGGAGGGCGTAGAATCGATACGCAGTATTTT. Its protein is CASRLAGGRRIDTQYF.

The chain combines TRBV18 with TRBJ2-6; TRBD2 matches 9 bases. Unmatched junction bases numbered 8, after V lost 2 bases and J lost 0 bases. The CDR3 is made up of 19 amino acids. Germline values: CDR1 KGHSH, CDR2 LQKENI. This CDR3 is CASSPFDPSGISGANVLTF. CDR3 in DNA: TGTGCCAGCTCACCATTTGATCCTAGCGGGATCTCTGGGGCCAACGTCCTGACTTTC.

This sequence joins TRBV11-2 and TRBJ2-1, with 8 bases lining up with TRBD1. The CDR3 is 15 amino acids. Germline V gene sequence: CDR1 SGHAT, CDR2 FQNNGV. The ends lost 7 bases at V and 4 bases at J; junction bases unmatched: 9. The CDR3 bases are TGTGCCAGCATGGGAACAGGGGGGACTTACAATGAGCAGTTCTTC. Amino acid sequence: CASMGTGGTYNEQFF.

This clone was seen only once. The rearrangement joins TRBV5-1 to TRBJ1-3; a weak D match, TRBD1 (5 bases). CDR1 and CDR2 from the germline V gene are SGHRS and YFSETQ. The germline V and J ends were trimmed by 4 bases and 0 bases, with 8 bases remaining between them. The CDR3 sequence is 14 residues long. CDR3 coding DNA: TGCGCCAGCAGCCCAGGGTACTCTGGAAACACCATATATTTT. It codes for CASSPGYSGNTIYF. The full variable domain, with the rest looked up from reference TRBV5-1 and TRBJ1-3, is KAGVTQTPRYLIKTRGQQVTLSCSPISGHRSVSWYQQTPGQGLQFLFEYFSETQRNKGNFPGRFSGRQFSNSRSEMNVSTLELGDSALYLCASSPGYSGNTIYFGEGSWLTVV.

The rearrangement joins TRBV2 to TRBJ2-7; 10 bases line up with TRBD2. The CDR3 consists of 15 residues. V lost 3 bases to trimming and J lost 5 bases; unmatched junction nucleotides: 7. CDR1 is SNHLY and CDR2 is FYNNEI in the germline V gene. The CDR3 DNA is TGTGCCAGCAGTGACCTAGCGGGAGTACCCCACGAGCAGTACTTC. This codes for CASSDLAGVPHEQYF. Variable domain in full (rest from reference TRBV2 and TRBJ2-7): EPEVTQTPSHQVTQMGQEVILRCVPISNHLYFYWYRQILGQKVEFLVSFYNNEISEKSEIFDDQFSVERPDGSNFTLKIRSTKLEDSAMYFCASSDLAGVPHEQYFGPGTRLTVT.

The rearrangement links TRBV28 to TRBJ1-1; D gene ambiguous. Germline V lookup: CDR1 MDHEN, CDR2 SYDVKM. V lost 3 bases and J lost 1, with 6 bases in between. CDR3 length equals 13 residues. The CDR3 region is CASSFTQNTEAFF. CDR3 DNA sequence: TGTGCCAGCAGTTTCACTCAGAACACTGAAGCTTTCTTT.

This clone was detected a few times. This chain uses TRBV4-1 with TRBJ2-3; 12 bases agree with TRBD2. CDR1 MGHRA and CDR2 YSYEKL come from the germline V gene. Trimming removed 0 bases from V and 0 bases from J; junction bases left unmatched: 4. This CDR3 spans 18 amino acids. The CDR3, as DNA: TGCGCCAGCAGCCAAGACCGGACTAGCGGGGTAAGCACAGATACGCAGTATTTT. Its protein product is CASSQDRTSGVSTDTQYF.

The chain has TRBV6-4 and TRBJ2-3; no clear D gene. In germline, CDR1 is MRHNA, CDR2 SNTAGT. The length of the CDR3 is 15 residues. The V and J ends lost 0 bases and 5 bases respectively, with 12 bases between them. In nucleotides, the CDR3 is TGTGCCAGCAGTGACTCGCCAGCGCGAGGAGATACGCAGTATTTT. Residues: CASSDSPARGDTQYF.

This clone showed up just a few times. V usage is TRBV4-1 and J usage is TRBJ1-2; no firm D call. This CDR3 is 19 amino acids long. Germline V gene data show CDR1 as MGHRA and CDR2 as YSYEKL. Trimming took 0 bases from V and 4 from J, leaving 24 bases between them. This CDR3 reads CASSQDSWAGRDGSYGYTF. The CDR3 region has the DNA TGCGCCAGCAGCCAAGACTCTTGGGCCGGCCGGGATGGTAGCTATGGCTACACCTTC.

The chain employs TRBV7-3 and TRBJ2-2, with D tentatively TRBD1 (5 bases). The CDR3 has 14 amino acids. Germline lookup yields CDR1 SGHTA and CDR2 FQGTGA. V lost 2 bases to trimming and J lost 4 bases, with 8 bases between them. In DNA, the CDR3 is TGTGCCAGCAGCTTAGACAGTTCCACCGGGGAGCTGTTTTTT. Translation gives CASSLDSSTGELFF.